This T cell receptor beta chain stems from a study of blood T cell repertoires in COVID-19 (dated by TCRdb to about 2020). Turning to the overall study: Samples from collaborators originated in the United States, Italy and Spain and spanned both the acute and convalescent phases of COVID-19. Samples came from the ongoing ImmuneRACE study (first 160 participants) plus 1,254 subjects from 6 global collaborators. A freely available public database, intended as a resource for researchers studying the immune response to SARS-CoV-2, is where the repertoires were released. The sample metadata nearly always contained a de-identified subject ID, COVID-19 status, age in years and sex. The prospective study material was composed of cDNA or gDNA derived from T cells, B-cell-depleted T cells, or PBMCs. Subjects who had been exposed to COVID-19, were actively infected with it, or had recovered from it provided the deeply sampled blood TCRbeta repertoires that made up the dataset. Where HLA class I and class II types were available, the types were taken from metadata supplied by the sample provider, not from assay-based typing.

What the authors observed across the whole study: The amount of clinical and demographic metadata varied by source and participant and was provided uncurated.

TCRbeta CDR3 regions were amplified from genomic DNA using the immunoSEQ Assay, a bias-controlled multiplex PCR. The published analysis was carried out like this. Within the assay, amplification of reference gene primers was used to estimate how many nucleated cells each sample contained. Sequence reads were collapsed and filtered to measure the absolute abundance of every unique TCRbeta CDR3 rearrangement. Productive Simpson clonality was computed per sample as the square root of Simpson's diversity index over productive rearrangements. TCRdb retrieved this table from immuneACCESS and kept in-frame rearrangements only. Not all clones are present; in checked studies, unresolved V genes account for under half, and no reason is known for the remainder. V and J calls and clone size follow that table, whereas D and trimming were derived from the DNA. The sample has about 70,000 clones on record, under 80% of them singletons. Jointly, the top ten make up 25% to 30% of the sample.

CDR1 and CDR2 are read off the germline V gene (reference sequence) as PRHDT and FYEKMQ. After removal of 1 base from V and 4 bases from J, the junction retains 9 bases not matched to a gene. The CDR3 spans 16 residues, from the cysteine through the phenylalanine. Kept here is only the CDR3 DNA, which spans 48 bases and is read in frame from base 1. The collaborating institutions used their own protocols to collect whole blood in K2EDTA tubes. For TCRbeta analysis, collaborators shipped samples as frozen whole blood, isolated PBMCs, or DNA extracted from either of those sample types. This clone was counted between two and nine times. The specificity of this receptor is unknown. Within one base of it there is no much larger clone, and no base qualities were kept.

Material for sequencing was peripheral blood. This clonotype was obtained from a woman of 80 years or more with active or convalescent COVID-19. This chain is built from TRBV13 and TRBJ1-1, and TRBD1 matches 7 of the central bases. The CDR3 region has the sequence CASSLVVSGGSTEAFF. The base sequence is TGTGCCAGCAGCTTAGTTGTATCAGGGGGGAGCACTGAAGCTTTCTTT.